The present TCR beta chain was sequenced within a study of identical twins. TCRdb re-called the 5' RACE reads through MiXCR, storing one row per CDR3 protein. The sample carries about 520,000 distinct CDR3 sequences, approximately 22% recorded once. Germline V gene data show CDR1 as SGDLS and CDR2 as YYNGEE. V trimming: 1 base; J trimming: 3 bases; junction bases outside the gene matches: 3. The length of the CDR3 is 14 residues. This same sample was also part of a study on T cells expressing NK-cell markers. That paper adds: Seven of the eight sequenced donors were HCMV-seropositive; one was seronegative.

The V and J genes are TRBV9 and TRBJ2-5; 7 bases are shared with TRBD2. The sequenced sample consisted of CD4+ T cells sorted from blood. The receptor was derived from a woman aged 18-29 years in good health. The CDR3 DNA follows: TGTGCCAGCAGCGTAAGCGGGACTAAAGAGACCCAGTACTTC. Translation gives CASSVSGTKETQYF.